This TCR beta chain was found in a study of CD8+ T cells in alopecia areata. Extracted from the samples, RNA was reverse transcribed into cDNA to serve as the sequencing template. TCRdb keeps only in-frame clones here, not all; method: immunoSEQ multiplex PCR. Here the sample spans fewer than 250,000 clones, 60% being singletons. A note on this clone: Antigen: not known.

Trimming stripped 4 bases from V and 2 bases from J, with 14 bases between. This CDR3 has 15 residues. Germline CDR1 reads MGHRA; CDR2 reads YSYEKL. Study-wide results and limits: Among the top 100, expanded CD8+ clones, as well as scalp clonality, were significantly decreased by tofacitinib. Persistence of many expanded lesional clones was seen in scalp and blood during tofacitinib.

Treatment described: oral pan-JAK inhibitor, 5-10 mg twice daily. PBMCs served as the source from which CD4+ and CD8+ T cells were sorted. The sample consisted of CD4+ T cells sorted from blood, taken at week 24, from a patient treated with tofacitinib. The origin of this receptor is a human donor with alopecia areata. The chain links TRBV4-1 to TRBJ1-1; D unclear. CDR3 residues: CASSPPGNLNTEAFF. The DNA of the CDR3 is TGCGCCAGCAGCCCCCCTGGCAATCTAAACACTGAAGCTTTCTTT.